The clone carrying this T cell receptor (beta chain) was seen only once. In the authors' workflow: Reference gene primer amplification gave estimated nucleated cell counts. Measured with immunoSEQ multiplex PCR; TCRdb has only the in-frame clones, and not every one. V and J calls and clone size come straight from that table; D and trimming were deduced from the DNA. The sample records approximately 380,000 clones, around 84% being singletons. Per the germline V gene, CDR1 is SGHDT and CDR2 is YYEEEE. V lost 0 bases and J 4 bases, leaving 8 bases between the germline ends. This CDR3 has 13 amino acids. The entry originates in a study of blood T cell repertoires in COVID-19. Study context: Specimens from acute and convalescent COVID-19 originated in the United States, Italy and Spain. PBMCs, B-cell-depleted T cells, or T cells were the source of the cDNA or gDNA that made up the material.

The sample was peripheral blood. The chain joins TRBV5-6 to TRBJ2-7; the D gene is possibly TRBD1 (6 bases). This receptor was identified in a woman aged 18-29 years with acute or convalescent COVID-19. CDR3 sequence: CASSLDREYEQYF. The CDR3 DNA follows: TGTGCCAGCAGCTTGGACAGGGAATACGAGCAGTACTTC.